This entry lists 30 T cell receptor beta chains sequenced from one sample in a study of cytomegalovirus exposure and HLA in healthy donors. Clones were sequenced by immunoSEQ multiplex PCR, and TCRdb holds only the in-frame ones, with some missing. The repertoire holds fewer than 85,000 clones, around 96% seen once, with 1.3% in the top ten. Sequences were obtained from PBMCs. The receptors derive from a woman younger than 30 in good health and CMV-seronegative.

The genes are TRBV19 and TRBJ1-4; a possible D gene is TRBD1 (6 bases). V lost 9 bases, J lost 7 bases, and 21 bases lay in between. This CDR3 is built from 15 residues. The germline gives CDR1 LNHDA, CDR2 SQIVND (reference sequence). DNA of the CDR3: TGTGCCAGCGCACCAACGAGGGGGTTCGGTGAAAAACTGTTTTTT. Protein sequence: CASAPTRGFGEKLFF. Combining the CDR3 with reference TRBV19 and TRBJ1-4 gives the whole variable domain DGGITQSPKYLFRKEGQNVTLSCEQNLNHDAMYWYRQDPGQGLRLIYYSQIVNDFQKGDIAEGYSVSREKKESFPLTVTSAQKNPTAFYLCASAPTRGFGEKLFFGSGTQLSVL.

V usage is TRBV6-1 and J usage is TRBJ2-5; TRBD1 aligns across 7 bases. V shed 9 bases, J shed 5 bases, and the junction held 9 bases outside the gene matches. This CDR3 is built from 13 residues. Germline CDR1 reads MNHNS; CDR2 reads SASEGT. CDR3 in DNA: TGTGCCAGTCAAATGGGACAGCTGGAGACCCAGTACTTC. Translation gives CASQMGQLETQYF.

This clone is a singleton in its sample. CDR3 sequence: CASSPPGRTGTYGYTF. CDR3 nucleotide sequence: TGTGCCAGCTCACCACCGGGGCGGACAGGGACCTATGGCTACACCTTC. The chain carries TRBV18 and TRBJ1-2, with 8 positions matching TRBD1. The CDR3 is made up of 16 amino acids. CDR1 and CDR2 (germline): KGHSH, LQKENI. V was clipped by 0 bases and J by 4 bases; unmatched bases: 7.

The chain combines TRBV10-3 with TRBJ2-1; 8 bases are a match to TRBD2. CDR1 and CDR2 from the germline V gene are ENHRY and SYGVKD. The V gene end was trimmed by 10 bases and the J gene end by 3 bases; junction bases not matched to a gene: 5. The CDR3 totals 13 residues. The CDR3 loop reads CATEREIYNEQFF. The CDR3 region has the DNA TGTGCCACCGAGCGGGAGATCTACAATGAGCAGTTCTTC.

The chain is built from TRBV6-4 and TRBJ2-1; D might be TRBD2 (6 bases). The CDR3 consists of 14 residues. CDR1 is MRHNA, CDR2 SNTAGT, per germline. Trimming cost V 6 bases and J 6 bases, with 15 bases left between them. The CDR3 spells CASSPGLGSNEQFF. In DNA form, the CDR3 reads TGTGCCAGCAGCCCGGGACTGGGGTCCAATGAGCAGTTCTTC.

The chain is built from TRBV6-5 and TRBJ1-3; D not certain. This CDR3 has 14 residues. The germline V gene has CDR1 MNHEY and CDR2 SVGAGI. V lost 2 bases and J 4 bases, leaving 9 bases between the germline ends. The CDR3 reads CASSYGSGGNTIYF. The DNA for the CDR3 is TGTGCCAGCAGTTACGGGTCAGGAGGAAACACCATATATTTT.

The chain links TRBV18 to TRBJ2-2; the D gene is possibly TRBD2 (5 bases). The CDR3 consists of 15 residues. CDR1 is KGHSH, CDR2 LQKENI, per germline. Trimming stripped 7 bases from V and 0 bases from J, with 12 bases between. CDR3: CASYRSGTNTGELFF. The CDR3 region has the DNA TGTGCCAGCTACCGGAGCGGAACGAACACCGGGGAGCTGTTTTTT.

This clone was seen just once. The genes are TRBV14 and TRBJ2-1; 15 bases line up with TRBD2. Germline V CDR1 and CDR2: SGHDN, FVKESK. J lost 6 bases, V lost 2 bases, and 8 bases had no gene match. The CDR3 extends over 18 amino acids. The CDR3 region has the DNA TGTGCCAGCAGCCAAACCGGACTAGCGGGAGGGCCCTCCAATGAGCAGTTCTTC. It codes for CASSQTGLAGGPSNEQFF.

This clone was recorded once. This chain connects TRBV23-1 to TRBJ2-1; 8 bases line up with TRBD1. TRBV23-1 is an ORF, with its function uncertain. The CDR3 consists of 18 residues. Trimming took 0 bases from V and 3 from J; bases not matched to a gene: 10. The CDR3 loop reads CASSQSGVGTGLYNEQFF. The CDR3 DNA follows: TGCGCCAGCAGTCAATCGGGGGTCGGGACAGGACTCTACAATGAGCAGTTCTTC.

This chain uses TRBV27 with TRBJ2-1, with D maybe TRBD1 (8 bases). This CDR3 contains 20 residues. The V gene lost 6 bases and the J gene lost 7 bases, with 34 bases spanning the gap. Germline V gene lookup returns CDR1 MNHEY and CDR2 SMNVEV (reference sequence). The CDR3: CASRSHRGGWGRTSHNEQFF. CDR3 nucleotide sequence: TGTGCCAGCAGATCCCACAGGGGGGGGTGGGGACGGACTAGTCATAATGAGCAGTTCTTC.

J is TRBJ2-5 and V is TRBV5-8; TRBD2 might be the D (6 bases). Germline CDR1 reads SGHTS; CDR2 reads YDEGEE. The V end was cut by 0 bases, the J end by 5 bases, with 17 bases between. The CDR3 is 16 amino acids. CDR3 region: CASSLGRGSGIETQYF. The CDR3 coding sequence is TGTGCCAGCAGCTTGGGGCGTGGTAGCGGTATCGAGACCCAGTACTTC.

The V gene is TRBV7-2, the J gene TRBJ2-7; no clear D. The CDR3 covers 18 residues. V was cut by 4 bases and J by 3 bases, with 25 bases left in between. CDR1 and CDR2 from the germline V gene are SGHTA and FQGNSA. Here the CDR3 DNA reads TGTGCCAGCAGCTCCGGCAAGACCAGATACCAGGCCAGCTACGAGCAGTACTTC. This gives the protein CASSSGKTRYQASYEQYF.

This chain joins TRBV11-2 and TRBJ2-7, with 10 positions matching TRBD2. CDR1 is SGHAT and CDR2 is FQNNGV in the germline V gene. CDR3 length: 17 amino acids. V lost 0 bases, J lost 3 bases, and 8 bases stayed unmatched. CDR3 residues: CASSLEFSGRGIYEQYF. CDR3 DNA sequence: TGTGCCAGCAGCTTAGAGTTCAGCGGGAGGGGGATCTACGAGCAGTACTTC.

The CDR3 bases are TGTGCCAGCAGTCTATCAGGCGCCAGCAATCAGCCCCAGCATTTT. Translation: CASSLSGASNQPQHF. The rearrangement joins TRBV2 to TRBJ1-5; no clear D. The V end lost 5 bases, the J end lost 1 base, and 12 bases lay between the germline ends. Germline lookup yields CDR1 SNHLY and CDR2 FYNNEI. The length of the CDR3 is 15 residues.

This clone was recorded only once. The V call is TRBV6-4, the J call TRBJ1-5, with 7 bases identical to TRBD1. Germline CDR1 is MRHNA and CDR2 is SNTAGT. V shed 8 bases and J 3 bases; nucleotides not matched to a gene: 10. The CDR3 extends over 15 amino acids. For the CDR3, the DNA is TGTGCCAGCCACCTCTCAGGACAGGACAATCAGCCCCAGCATTTT. Encoded protein: CASHLSGQDNQPQHF.

As regards this clone: At one end, the junction sequence differs from germline, possibly due to a read error. The V call is TRBV2, the J call TRBJ1-1; 7 nucleotides align to TRBD1. The CDR3 has 16 amino acids. CDR1 and CDR2 (germline): SNHLY, FYNNEI. CDR3 sequence: CASSEGTVPGDTEAFF. The CDR3 nucleotides are TGTGCCAGCAGCGAAGGGACAGTCCCCGGTGATACTGAAGCTTTCTTT.

V usage is TRBV7-7 and J usage is TRBJ2-7; TRBD1 matches at 9 bases. The length of the CDR3 is 13 residues. The germline V gene encodes CDR1 SSHAT and CDR2 FNYEAQ (reference sequence). J was trimmed by 5 bases and V by 3 bases; bases with no gene match: 2. The CDR3 DNA is TGTGCCAGCAGCTTCGGGACAGGGAACGAGCAGTACTTC. Translation gives CASSFGTGNEQYF.

The chain employs TRBV7-2 and TRBJ1-2, with a possible D match to TRBD1 (6 bases). V lost 6 bases to trimming and J lost 8 bases, with 13 bases between them. Germline V gene lookup returns CDR1 SGHTA and CDR2 FQGNSA. This CDR3 is built from 12 residues. CDR3 in amino acids: CASSWTVEGYTF. CDR3 DNA: TGTGCCAGCAGTTGGACAGTGGAGGGCTACACCTTC.

This chain links TRBV20-1 with TRBJ1-2; TRBD1 might be the D (6 bases). The CDR3 is 10 residues long. Trimming cost V 6 bases and J 7 bases, with 9 bases left between them. Per germline, CDR1 DFQATT and CDR2 SNEGSKA (reference sequence). Written as DNA, the CDR3 is TGCAGTGCCGCACAGGGTGGCTACACCTTC. It codes for CSAAQGGYTF.

This rearrangement joins TRBV6-5 to TRBJ2-7; TRBD1 aligns across 8 bases. The germline V gene encodes CDR1 MNHEY and CDR2 SVGAGI. With V trimmed by 1 base and J by 0 bases, 2 bases remained unmatched. This CDR3 comprises 15 residues. The CDR3 loop reads CASSYLGQASYEQYF. In DNA, the CDR3 is TGTGCCAGCAGTTACTTGGGACAGGCCTCCTACGAGCAGTACTTC.

The chain recombines TRBV25-1 with TRBJ1-2, with TRBD1 as a possible D gene (6 bases). There are 13 residues in the CDR3. Germline V gene data show CDR1 as MGHDK and CDR2 as SYGVNS. The ends were cut back, 2 bases at V and 2 bases at J, with 6 bases in the middle. The CDR3 coding sequence is TGTGCCAGCAGTGAAGGACAGAACTATGGCTACACCTTC. Amino acid sequence: CASSEGQNYGYTF.

This sequence joins TRBV7-2 and TRBJ1-2; no reliable D call. V dropped 3 bases and J dropped 6 bases, with 5 bases sitting between them. Germline CDR1 reads SGHTA; CDR2 reads FQGNSA. The CDR3 is 11 residues long. The CDR3 protein is CASSFLNGYTF. CDR3 DNA: TGTGCCAGCAGCTTTTTAAATGGCTACACCTTC.

This chain links TRBV5-1 with TRBJ2-3, with 8 bases matching TRBD2. V lost 6 bases to trimming and J lost 2 bases; unmatched junction nucleotides: 11. Germline V gene data show CDR1 as SGHRS and CDR2 as YFSETQ. The CDR3 has 16 amino acids. CDR3 DNA sequence: TGCGCCAGCACTATAGCCCCGGGAGGGTACACAGATACGCAGTATTTT. This translates into CASTIAPGGYTDTQYF.

J is TRBJ2-1 and V is TRBV2, with D perhaps matching TRBD2 (5 bases). CDR1 and CDR2 from the germline V gene are SNHLY and FYNNEI. V dropped 2 bases and J dropped 0 bases, with 8 bases sitting between them. The CDR3 loop spans 15 amino acids. The CDR3 loop is CASSEQAVSYNEQFF. The CDR3 DNA reads TGTGCCAGCAGTGAACAAGCGGTCTCCTACAATGAGCAGTTCTTC.

V is TRBV7-9 and J is TRBJ2-2, with a tentative D call TRBD2 (6 bases). This CDR3 region has 17 residues. In germline, CDR1 is SEHNR, CDR2 FQNEAQ (reference sequence). The germline V and J ends were trimmed by 4 bases and 5 bases, with 20 bases remaining between them. The CDR3 sequence: CASSSPAGPPMTGELFF. The CDR3 nucleotides read TGTGCCAGCAGCTCCCCGGCGGGACCGCCAATGACCGGGGAGCTGTTTTTT.

This clone has more than one count but fewer than ten. The V and J genes are TRBV5-4 and TRBJ1-2; 8 bases map to TRBD1. The ends lost 4 bases at V and 6 bases at J; junction bases unmatched: 5. CDR3 length: 13 residues. In germline, CDR1 is SGHNT, CDR2 YYREEE (reference sequence). The CDR3 DNA sequence: TGTGCCAGCAGCCAGGACAGGGCTGATGGCTACACCTTC. It encodes CASSQDRADGYTF.

The J gene is TRBJ2-7, the V gene TRBV27, with D perhaps matching TRBD2 (6 bases). The CDR3 covers 15 residues. The V end was cut by 3 bases, the J end by 2 bases, with 14 bases between. Germline lookup yields CDR1 MNHEY and CDR2 SMNVEV (reference sequence). CDR3 protein: CASSLGQGLAYEQYF. The CDR3 coding sequence is TGTGCCAGCAGTTTGGGCCAGGGACTTGCCTACGAGCAGTACTTC.

The J gene is TRBJ1-5, the V gene TRBV4-1; D might be TRBD1 (6 bases). V lost 2 bases and J lost 10, with 9 bases in between. The CDR3 sequence is 12 residues long. Germline-derived CDR1 and CDR2 are MGHRA and YSYEKL. The CDR3 spells CASSQRGGPQHF. CDR3 nucleotide sequence: TGCGCCAGCAGCCAAAGGGGGGGCCCCCAGCATTTT.

The rearrangement joins TRBV2 to TRBJ2-7; 10 nucleotides match TRBD2. V was clipped by 4 bases and J by 0 bases; unmatched bases: 3. CDR1 SNHLY and CDR2 FYNNEI come from the germline V gene. This CDR3 spans 15 amino acids. The CDR3 protein is CASSVSSGSSYEQYF. Here the CDR3 DNA reads TGTGCCAGCAGTGTGTCTAGCGGGAGCTCCTACGAGCAGTACTTC.

The V and J genes are TRBV18 and TRBJ1-4, with TRBD1 matching 7 bases. Trimming took 2 bases from V and 10 from J; bases not matched to a gene: 10. This CDR3 is 15 amino acids long. Germline V gives CDR1 KGHSH, CDR2 LQKENI. CDR3 coding DNA: TGTGCCAGCTCACCAGACACTGGGACAGCCCTAAAACTGTTTTTT. Protein sequence: CASSPDTGTALKLFF.